One sample yielded the 15 T cell receptor beta chains listed below, sequenced in a study of T-cell reconstitution after alpha-beta-depleted transplantation in children (dated by TCRdb to about 2016). Interpreted using the paper, the treatment or condition label stands for: allogeneic hematopoietic cell transplantation with graft depleted of TCRalphabeta T cells and CD19 B cells. The library relied on PCR. Sequencing was carried out with an Illumina HiSeq 2500. To normalize quantification of the TCRbeta repertoire, the TCR libraries were built with molecular barcoding that relied on unique molecular identifiers. TCRdb ran its own pipeline on the public reads, namely fastp trimming at Q25 and MiXCR clone calling, and kept in-frame beta chains. Records with the same CDR3 protein are collapsed into one entry carrying the most frequent genes and DNA. Within this sample are about 980,000 distinct CDR3 sequences, with about 29% of them counted one time only. Jointly, the top ten make up under 30% of the sample.

The material sequenced was PBMCs, mostly from graft donor cells, taken 360 days after TCRalphabeta/CD19-depleted stem cell transplant. These receptors came from a boy under two years old who had a stem cell transplant for SCID, so the T cells may come from the graft donor.

The J gene is TRBJ2-3, the V gene TRBV9; weak D call: TRBD2 (6 bases). This CDR3 comprises 16 residues. V lost 3 bases and J 8 bases, leaving 22 bases between the germline ends. Germline CDR1 is SGDLS and CDR2 is YYNGEE. CDR3 coding DNA: TGTGCCAGCAGCGCGGAGGGGCCGGGCCCCCCAGGTACGCAGTATTTT. Its translation: CASSAEGPGPPGTQYF.

For the CDR3, the DNA is TGTGCCAGCAAACAGGGCCTATGGGGCTACACCTTC. Translated: CASKQGLWGYTF. The chain uses TRBV12-3 or TRBV12-4 and TRBJ1-2; maybe TRBD1 (6 bases). The CDR3 consists of 12 residues. Trimming left V 7 bases short and J 8 bases short, with 14 bases between.

The chain is built from TRBV7-2 and TRBJ2-1, with TRBD1 matching 8 bases. The CDR3 has 17 amino acids. Germline V lookup: CDR1 SGHTA, CDR2 FQGNSA. V shed 1 base and J 6 bases; nucleotides not matched to a gene: 11. The CDR3 region has the DNA TGTGCCAGCAGCTTAGGTCCCGCAGGACAGGGACGCAATGAGCAGTTCTTC. This codes for CASSLGPAGQGRNEQFF.

In this sample, this clonotype turned up many times. This rearrangement joins TRBV7-6 to TRBJ1-1, with a possible D match to TRBD1 (6 bases). Per the germline V gene, CDR1 is SGHVS and CDR2 is FNYEAQ. The CDR3 extends over 13 amino acids. Trimming left V 6 bases short and J 1 base short, with 9 bases between. The CDR3 DNA follows: TGTGCCAGCAGACAGGACAGGAACACTGAAGCTTTCTTT. Protein: CASRQDRNTEAFF.

This clonotype was counted only a few times. The genes are TRBV10-3 and TRBJ2-3; D is uncertain. The CDR3 covers 15 residues. The germline CDR1 and CDR2 sequences are ENHRY and SYGVKD. Trimming shortened V by 3 bases and J by 0 bases, and 10 bases separated the two germline ends. For the CDR3, the DNA is TGTGCCATCAGTGACACGGGTCGTAGCACAGATACGCAGTATTTT. This translates into CAISDTGRSTDTQYF.

This clonotype was seen more than once but under ten times. CDR3 sequence reads: CASSSKQGLPQHF. CDR3 nucleotide sequence: TGTGCCAGCAGCTCGAAACAGGGACTGCCCCAGCATTTT. This sequence joins TRBV27 and TRBJ1-5, with D possibly matching TRBD1 (6 bases). CDR1 and CDR2 (germline): MNHEY, SMNVEV (reference sequence). Trimming cost V 6 bases and J 9 bases, with 15 bases left between them. This CDR3 is 13 amino acids long.

This clonotype was found a few times. The chain uses TRBV5-1 and TRBJ2-1, with D uncertain. CDR1 is SGHRS, CDR2 YFSETQ, per germline. The CDR3 length is 15 residues. Between the trimmed V and J ends, which lost 4 bases and 4 bases, there was a span of 15 bases. The CDR3 sequence is CASSSRGINYNEQFF. The CDR3 nucleotides are TGCGCCAGCAGCAGTCGTGGCATAAATTACAATGAGCAGTTCTTC.

The V gene is TRBV4-1, the J gene TRBJ1-4; perhaps TRBD1 as D (5 bases). Trimming removed 0 bases from V and 6 bases from J, with 17 bases in between. The CDR3 is made up of 17 amino acids. Germline CDR1 reads MGHRA; CDR2 reads YSYEKL. In nucleotides, the CDR3 is TGCGCCAGCAGCCAAGACCCCCAGGCAGGGCGGGATGAAAAACTGTTTTTT. Its translation is CASSQDPQAGRDEKLFF.

The chain uses TRBV10-1 and TRBJ1-1; TRBD1 aligns across 9 bases. The germline V gene has CDR1 WNHNN and CDR2 SYGVQD (reference sequence). The CDR3 covers 17 residues. V lost 3 bases to trimming and J lost 1 base; unmatched junction nucleotides: 9. Written as DNA, the CDR3 is TGCGCCAGCAGTGAATCCCGGGACAGGGTCACGAACACTGAAGCTTTCTTT. It is translated as CASSESRDRVTNTEAFF.

Ten or more counts support this clonotype. This rearrangement joins TRBV10-3 to TRBJ2-1; 9 bases match TRBD1. Germline CDR1 ENHRY, CDR2 SYGVKD. Germline trimming cut 3 bases from V and 11 bases from J; bases unmatched to any gene: 5. This CDR3 is 13 amino acids long. The chain's CDR3 is CAISDLGQGKQFF. The CDR3 DNA sequence: TGTGCCATCAGTGACTTGGGACAGGGAAAGCAGTTCTTC.

Only a few counts were recorded for this clonotype. The genes are TRBV27 and TRBJ2-4; D ambiguous. V was trimmed by 6 bases and J by 4 bases, leaving 13 bases between them. The CDR3 is 14 amino acids. Germline V gene lookup returns CDR1 MNHEY and CDR2 SMNVEV (reference sequence). CDR3 sequence: CASRTLKGKNIQYF. CDR3 in DNA: TGTGCCAGCAGGACCCTTAAGGGTAAAAACATTCAGTACTTC.

The rearrangement uses TRBV5-8 and TRBJ1-5; D uncertain. The V gene's germline CDR1 is SGHTS and CDR2 YDEGEE. V shed 4 bases and J shed 5 bases, with 13 bases lying between them. CDR3 size: 14 residues. The CDR3 region is CASSPRGGYQPQHF. CDR3 DNA: TGTGCCAGCAGCCCCCGCGGCGGTTATCAGCCCCAGCATTTT.

This chain links TRBV20-1 with TRBJ2-3, with TRBD2 matching over 14 bases. Trimming at V came to 5 bases and at J to 1 base, leaving 20 bases not matched to a gene. The germline V gene encodes CDR1 DFQATT and CDR2 SNEGSKA (reference sequence). The CDR3 totals 21 residues. In nucleotides, the CDR3 is TGCAGTGCTCCAAGTCCCGGGACTAGCGGGGGTCCCCAACCTCGCACAGATACGCAGTATTTT. It specifies CSAPSPGTSGGPQPRTDTQYF.

Only a few counts were recorded for this clonotype. This chain links TRBV4-1 with TRBJ2-1; D is undetermined. Germline-derived CDR1 and CDR2 are MGHRA and YSYEKL. This CDR3 has 16 amino acids. Between the trimmed V and J ends, which lost 0 bases and 9 bases, there was a span of 18 bases. CDR3 amino acids: CASSQDQYPGSFEQFF. CDR3 in DNA: TGCGCCAGCAGCCAAGATCAATACCCCGGTTCCTTTGAGCAGTTCTTC.

This chain joins TRBV29-1 and TRBJ2-7; no clear D. In germline, CDR1 is SQVTM, CDR2 ANQGSEA. The V end lost 4 bases, the J end lost 3 bases, and 7 bases lay between the germline ends. The CDR3 covers 11 residues. The CDR3 DNA follows: TGCAGCGTTGCGGTCGACTACGAGCAGTACTTC. Its translation: CSVAVDYEQYF.